This TCR beta chain was recorded in a study of beta chain features in type 1 diabetes. From germline, CDR1 is LGHNA and CDR2 YSLEER. The ends were cut back, 0 bases at V and 2 bases at J, with 12 bases in the middle. The CDR3 is made up of 16 amino acids. Since all of the isolated RNA was reverse transcribed, expressed TCRB transcripts were what got sequenced. Method: immunoSEQ multiplex PCR; TCRdb's copy keeps in-frame clones and lacks some. The sample has about 130,000 clones; about 8.7% are singletons. Broader study findings: Whether TCRB rearrangement is influenced by HLA type was left unresolved in this analysis. The study notes PCR might favor shorter templates equally in patients and controls.

With regard to this clone: Its cognate antigen is unknown.

This clonotype was sampled from a man aged 18 to 30 in good health. Sequenced input: central memory CD4+ T cells from blood. The rearrangement links TRBV4-3 to TRBJ2-3; weak D call: TRBD1 (6 bases). CDR3 sequence: CASSQDGGQYTDTQYF. CDR3 nucleotide sequence: TGCGCCAGCAGCCAAGATGGTGGACAGTACACAGATACGCAGTATTTT.